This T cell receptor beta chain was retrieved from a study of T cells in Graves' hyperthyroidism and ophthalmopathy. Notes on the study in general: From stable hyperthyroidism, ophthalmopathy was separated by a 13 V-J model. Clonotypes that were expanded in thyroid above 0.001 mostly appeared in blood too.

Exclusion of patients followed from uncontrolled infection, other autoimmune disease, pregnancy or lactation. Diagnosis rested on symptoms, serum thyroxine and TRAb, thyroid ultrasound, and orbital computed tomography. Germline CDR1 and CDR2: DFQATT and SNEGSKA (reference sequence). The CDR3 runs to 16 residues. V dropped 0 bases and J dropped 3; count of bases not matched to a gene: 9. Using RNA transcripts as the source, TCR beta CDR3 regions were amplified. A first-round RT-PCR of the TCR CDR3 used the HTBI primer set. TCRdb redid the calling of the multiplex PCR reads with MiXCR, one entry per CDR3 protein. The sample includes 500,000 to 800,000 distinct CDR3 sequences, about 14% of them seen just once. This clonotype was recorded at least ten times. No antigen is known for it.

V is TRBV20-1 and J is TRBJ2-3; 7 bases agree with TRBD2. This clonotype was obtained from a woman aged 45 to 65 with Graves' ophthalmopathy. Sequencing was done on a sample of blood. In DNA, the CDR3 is TGCAGTGCTAGAGATGGGGAGGGCCATCTGACAGATACGCAGTATTTT. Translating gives CSARDGEGHLTDTQYF.